This T cell receptor (beta chain) was documented in a study of control samples from healthy donors and cancer patients (dated by TCRdb to about 2020). To note about this clone: There is no known antigen for this receptor. Base qualities are missing; no much larger clone stands one base away.

There are 15 amino acids in the CDR3, from cysteine to phenylalanine inclusive. The retained sequence is limited to the CDR3, 45 bases, with the frame set at the first base. Deletion took 8 bases off V and 0 bases off J, with a span of 14 bases between the germline ends. CDR1 WSHSY and CDR2 SAAADI are derived from the germline V gene. The library came from the immunoSEQ multiplex PCR assay. TCRdb took over this immuneACCESS table, retaining in-frame rearrangements with V and J assigned. Such tables are incomplete; in checked studies, under half of the missing clones stem from an unresolved V gene, and the remainder is unexplained. Within this sample are 75,000 to 95,000 clones, with roughly 88% of them counted one time only. The ten largest make up around 5.4% of the sample.

The clonotype comes from a woman aged 50 to 65 in good health. Source material: blood. The chain is encoded by TRBV10-2 joined to TRBJ2-1; the D region possibly corresponds to TRBD1 (6 bases align). The DNA reads as follows: TGCGCCAGCTCCCTACAGGGAAGCTCCTACAATGAGCAGTTCTTC. Its coded protein is CASSLQGSSYNEQFF.